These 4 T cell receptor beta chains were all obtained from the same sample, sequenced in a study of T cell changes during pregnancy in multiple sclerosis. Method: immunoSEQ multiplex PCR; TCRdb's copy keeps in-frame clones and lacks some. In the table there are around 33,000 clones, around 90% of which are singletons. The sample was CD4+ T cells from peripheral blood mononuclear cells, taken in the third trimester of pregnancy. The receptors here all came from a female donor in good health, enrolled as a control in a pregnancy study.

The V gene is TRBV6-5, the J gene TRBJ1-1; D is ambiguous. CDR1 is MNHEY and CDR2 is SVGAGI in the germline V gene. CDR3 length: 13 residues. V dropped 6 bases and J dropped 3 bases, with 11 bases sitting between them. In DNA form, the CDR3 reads TGTGCCAGCAGGAGGGCCTCGCACACTGAAGCTTTCTTT. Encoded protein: CASRRASHTEAFF.

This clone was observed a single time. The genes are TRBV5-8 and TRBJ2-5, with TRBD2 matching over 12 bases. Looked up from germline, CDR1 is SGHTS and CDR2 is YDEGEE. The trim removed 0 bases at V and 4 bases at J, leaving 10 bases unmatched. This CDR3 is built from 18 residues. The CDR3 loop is CASSLVGLAGSVGETQYF. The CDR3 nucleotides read TGTGCCAGCAGCTTGGTTGGACTAGCGGGGTCGGTTGGAGAGACCCAGTACTTC.

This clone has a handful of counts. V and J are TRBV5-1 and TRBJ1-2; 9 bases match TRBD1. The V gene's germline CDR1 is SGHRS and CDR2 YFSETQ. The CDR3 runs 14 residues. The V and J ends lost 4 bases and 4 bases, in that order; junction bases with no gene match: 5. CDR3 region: CASSGGQGVYGYTF. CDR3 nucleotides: TGCGCCAGCAGCGGGGGACAGGGCGTCTATGGCTACACCTTC. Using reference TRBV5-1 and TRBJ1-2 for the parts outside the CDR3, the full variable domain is KAGVTQTPRYLIKTRGQQVTLSCSPISGHRSVSWYQQTPGQGLQFLFEYFSETQRNKGNFPGRFSGRQFSNSRSEMNVSTLELGDSALYLCASSGGQGVYGYTFGSGTRLTVV.

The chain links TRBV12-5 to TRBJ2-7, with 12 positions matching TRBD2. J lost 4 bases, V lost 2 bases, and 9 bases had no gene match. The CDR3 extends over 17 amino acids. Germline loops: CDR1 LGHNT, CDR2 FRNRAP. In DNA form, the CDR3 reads TGTGCTAGTGGTTTGCAACGACTAGCGGGGGTACTATACGAGCAGTACTTC. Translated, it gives CASGLQRLAGVLYEQYF.